This entry lists 6 T cell receptor beta chains sequenced from one sample in a study of blood T cell repertoires in COVID-19 (dated by TCRdb to between 2020 and 2021). The method was the immunoSEQ multiplex PCR assay. TCRdb stores this immuneACCESS table with in-frame sequences only. Part of the clones is absent; in the studies checked, under half of the shortfall reflects unresolved V genes, and no reason is known for the rest. The table for this sample lists about 220,000 clones; roughly 80% of them were counted only once. Clones ranked in the top ten supply approximately 5.3% of the sample. The material sequenced was peripheral blood. All receptors derive from a human donor in a cohort sampled during active COVID-19.

The chain recombines TRBV4-1 with TRBJ2-4; a weak D match, TRBD1 (5 bases). V dropped 3 bases and J dropped 4 bases, with 13 bases sitting between them. The CDR3 is 15 amino acids. Germline lookup yields CDR1 MGHRA and CDR2 YSYEKL. The CDR3 spells CASSQLTEVKNIQYF. The DNA of the CDR3 is TGCGCCAGCAGCCAGCTGACAGAGGTAAAAAACATTCAGTACTTC.

The chain is built from TRBV28 and TRBJ2-7; the match to TRBD1 covers 9 bases. The CDR3 totals 16 residues. Germline V CDR1 and CDR2: MDHEN, SYDVKM. Trimming removed 2 bases from V and 3 bases from J; junction bases left unmatched: 8. The CDR3 here is CASSLPGQGPYYEQYF. The CDR3 coding sequence is TGTGCCAGCAGTTTACCCGGACAGGGGCCTTACTACGAGCAGTACTTC.

The chain joins TRBV11-1 to TRBJ2-2; 7 bases are a match to TRBD2. This CDR3 has 15 amino acids. The V segment lost 2 bases and the J segment 4 bases; nucleotides outside the gene matches: 4. The germline V gene encodes CDR1 SGHAT and CDR2 FQDESV (reference sequence). As DNA, the CDR3 is TGTGCCAGCAGCTTAACACGGACTAGCACCGGGGAGCTGTTTTTT. This encodes CASSLTRTSTGELFF. Full variable domain (rest looked up from reference TRBV11-1 and TRBJ2-2): EAEVAQSPRYKITEKSQAVAFWCDPISGHATLYWYRQILGQGPELLVQFQDESVVDDSQLPKDRFSAERLKGVDSTLKIQPAELGDSAMYLCASSLTRTSTGELFFGEGSRLTVL.

V usage is TRBV4-3 and J usage is TRBJ1-5; tentative D call: TRBD1 (5 bases). The CDR3 length is 15 residues. Germline V gene lookup returns CDR1 LGHNA and CDR2 YSLEER. V dropped 4 bases and J dropped 9 bases, with 19 bases sitting between them. The CDR3 reads CASSPSSGSGGPQHF. DNA of the CDR3: TGCGCCAGCAGCCCCTCGAGTGGGAGCGGGGGGCCCCAGCATTTT.

This clone was observed a handful of times. This CDR3 is also generated by other DNA sequences in the sample. V and J are TRBV13 and TRBJ2-3; 10 positions agree with TRBD2. Trimming took 5 bases from V and 2 from J; bases not matched to a gene: 1. The CDR3 length is 14 residues. From germline, CDR1 is PRHDT and CDR2 FYEKMQ (reference sequence). Here the CDR3 reads CASSLAGDTDTQYF. The CDR3 DNA reads TGTGCCAGCAGCCTAGCGGGAGACACAGATACGCAGTATTTT.

This clone showed up just once. V and J are TRBV6-5 and TRBJ2-2; maybe TRBD2 (5 bases). Trimming took 9 bases from V and 2 from J, leaving 13 bases between them. The CDR3 contains 14 residues. Germline V lookup: CDR1 MNHEY, CDR2 SVGAGI. The CDR3 region is CASCRDYNTGELFF. CDR3 nucleotide sequence: TGTGCCAGTTGCCGCGACTATAACACCGGGGAGCTGTTTTTT.